The rows below give T cell receptor beta chains drawn from one sample of a study of blood T cells in healthy people across ages. TCRdb recomputed calls from the 5' RACE reads with MiXCR, one row per CDR3 protein. This table has 600,000 to 850,000 distinct CDR3 sequences, 35% to 45% appearing once. The sequenced sample consisted of blood. Source of these receptors: a woman aged 60-70 years in good health. Both conserved end residues are part of each CDR3. Fields, in order: J gene, clone size, V gene, D gene, CDR3 protein, CDR3 DNA. A D gene is named only where the DNA matches it firmly. Clone size is stated in some rows and not others, as once, few, many or a class when expanded.

J: TRBJ2-5; size: NA; V: TRBV20-1; D: TRBD2; CDR3: CSARVASGRIKETQYF; DNA: TGCAGTGCTAGAGTTGCTAGCGGGAGAATTAAGGAGACCCAGTACTTC
J: TRBJ1-6; size: NA; V: TRBV20-1; D: TRBD1; CDR3: CSARDLQGAVSPLHF; DNA: TGCAGTGCTAGAGATCTCCAGGGGGCAGTTTCACCCCTCCACTTT
J: TRBJ2-5; size: NA; V: TRBV29-1; D: NA; CDR3: CSVSEQETQYF; DNA: TGCAGCGTTAGTGAACAAGAGACCCAGTACTTC
J: TRBJ1-1; size: NA; V: TRBV12-5; D: NA; CDR3: CASGLTLQGTEAFF; DNA: TGTGCTAGTGGTTTGACGTTACAGGGCACTGAAGCTTTCTTT
J: TRBJ1-1; size: NA; V: TRBV20-1; D: NA; CDR3: CSARDQPGGKAFF; DNA: TGCAGTGCTAGAGATCAGCCCGGGGGGAAAGCTTTCTTT
J: TRBJ2-7; size: NA; V: TRBV20-1; D: NA; CDR3: CSARDMADPGVSYEQYF; DNA: TGCAGTGCTAGAGATATGGCCGACCCCGGTGTTTCCTACGAGCAGTACTTC
J: TRBJ2-7; size: NA; V: TRBV5-1; D: TRBD2; CDR3: CASSAGGPASNEQYF; DNA: TGCGCCAGCAGCGCGGGGGGGCCAGCAAGCAATGAGCAGTACTTC
J: TRBJ2-7; size: NA; V: TRBV20-1; D: TRBD2; CDR3: CILAGEREQYF; DNA: TGTATCCTAGCGGGCGAGAGGGAGCAGTACTTC
J: TRBJ2-7; size: NA; V: TRBV12-3/TRBV12-4; D: NA; CDR3: CASSSSFGQYF; DNA: TGTGCCAGCAGTTCTTCCTTTGGGCAGTACTTC
J: TRBJ2-1; size: few; V: TRBV11-2; D: NA; CDR3: CASSPRVQFGNEQFF; DNA: TGTGCCAGCAGCCCGAGGGTTCAGTTTGGCAATGAGCAGTTCTTC
J: TRBJ1-5; size: NA; V: TRBV19; D: NA; CDR3: CASKSWGAGDQPQHF; DNA: TGTGCCAGTAAGAGTTGGGGGGCAGGGGACCAGCCCCAGCATTTT
J: TRBJ2-6; size: NA; V: TRBV7-2; D: NA; CDR3: CASSPHVSGANVLTF; DNA: TGTGCCAGCAGCCCGCACGTCTCTGGGGCCAACGTCCTGACTTTC
J: TRBJ2-7; size: NA; V: TRBV3-1; D: TRBD1; CDR3: CASNKGQTYNEQYF; DNA: TGTGCCAGCAACAAGGGACAGACCTACAATGAGCAGTACTTC
J: TRBJ2-1; size: NA; V: TRBV20-1; D: TRBD2; CDR3: CSAPPPLGREKTEQFF; DNA: TGCAGTGCTCCGCCGCCCTTGGGGCGGGAGAAGACTGAGCAGTTCTTC
J: TRBJ2-3; size: NA; V: TRBV9; D: NA; CDR3: CASSVWKAPLSTDTQYF; DNA: TGTGCCAGCAGCGTATGGAAGGCCCCGCTTAGCACAGATACGCAGTATTTT
J: TRBJ2-5; size: NA; V: TRBV7-9; D: NA; CDR3: CASSRSGNQETQYF; DNA: TGTGCCAGCAGCCGGAGCGGAAACCAAGAGACCCAGTACTTC
J: TRBJ1-1; size: NA; V: TRBV28; D: NA; CDR3: CASSPQWGTEAFF; DNA: TGTGCCAGCAGCCCTCAATGGGGGACTGAAGCTTTCTTT
J: TRBJ2-1; size: many; V: TRBV7-2; D: TRBD2; CDR3: CASTSGGASDEQFF; DNA: TGTGCCAGCACGTCGGGGGGGGCTAGCGATGAGCAGTTCTTC
J: TRBJ2-7; size: NA; V: TRBV4-2; D: TRBD1; CDR3: CASSRGGGQGIYEQYF; DNA: TGTGCCAGCAGCCGGGGAGGGGGACAGGGGATTTACGAGCAGTACTTC
J: TRBJ2-1; size: NA; V: TRBV20-1; D: NA; CDR3: CSATGIIYGEQFF; DNA: TGCAGTGCTACAGGTATCATCTACGGCGAGCAGTTCTTC
J: TRBJ1-1; size: NA; V: TRBV2; D: NA; CDR3: CASSDDSNNEAFF; DNA: TGTGCCAGCAGCGATGACAGCAACAATGAAGCTTTCTTT
J: TRBJ1-2; size: NA; V: TRBV20-1; D: NA; CDR3: CSGGVNYGYTF; DNA: TGCAGTGGGGGGGTTAACTATGGCTACACCTTC
J: TRBJ2-5; size: NA; V: TRBV2; D: TRBD1; CDR3: CASSTDRGQETQYF; DNA: TGTGCCAGCAGTACGGACAGGGGTCAAGAGACCCAGTACTTC
J: TRBJ2-7; size: NA; V: TRBV20-1; D: TRBD2; CDR3: CSAGLAGGGEQYF; DNA: TGCAGTGCAGGACTAGCGGGAGGGGGCGAGCAGTACTTC
J: TRBJ2-5; size: NA; V: TRBV5-1; D: TRBD2; CDR3: CASSLLASGGETQYF; DNA: TGCGCCAGCAGCTTGTTAGCGAGCGGGGGAGAGACCCAGTACTTC
J: TRBJ2-3; size: NA; V: TRBV6-1; D: NA; CDR3: CASTGATAGAYTDTQYF; DNA: TGTGCCAGCACGGGGGCCACCGCCGGGGCCTACACAGATACGCAGTATTTT
J: TRBJ2-3; size: NA; V: TRBV6-1; D: NA; CDR3: CATTSGQNPVERSTDTQYF; DNA: TGTGCCACTACCTCGGGCCAGAACCCAGTGGAAAGAAGCACAGATACGCAGTATTTT
J: TRBJ1-2; size: NA; V: TRBV29-1; D: TRBD1; CDR3: CSVDEVQGPDYGYTF; DNA: TGCAGCGTTGATGAAGTACAGGGGCCAGACTATGGCTACACCTTC
J: TRBJ2-7; size: NA; V: TRBV20-1; D: TRBD2; CDR3: CSAGLAGSHYEQYF; DNA: TGCAGTGCTGGGCTAGCGGGGTCACACTACGAGCAGTACTTC
J: TRBJ1-4; size: few; V: TRBV12-3/TRBV12-4; D: NA; CDR3: CASSGVAGEKLFF; DNA: TGTGCCAGCTCGGGGGTGGCAGGGGAAAAACTGTTTTTT
J: TRBJ1-2; size: few; V: TRBV9; D: NA; CDR3: CASSVAQGKGYGYTF; DNA: TGTGCCAGCAGCGTAGCCCAGGGGAAGGGCTATGGCTACACCTTC
J: TRBJ2-7; size: NA; V: TRBV14; D: NA; CDR3: CASSRPGLTTDEQYF; DNA: TGTGCCAGCAGCCGCCCGGGACTTACCACCGACGAGCAGTACTTC
J: TRBJ2-7; size: many; V: TRBV6-5; D: TRBD2; CDR3: CASRFRLAGYEQYF; DNA: TGTGCCAGCAGGTTCAGACTAGCGGGATACGAGCAGTACTTC
J: TRBJ2-1; size: NA; V: TRBV4-2; D: NA; CDR3: CASSQGDNAYNEQFF; DNA: TGTGCCAGCAGCCAAGGTGACAACGCCTACAATGAGCAGTTCTTC
J: TRBJ2-3; size: few; V: TRBV25-1; D: NA; CDR3: CASLPGPGTDTQYF; DNA: TGTGCCAGCTTACCGGGGCCTGGAACAGATACGCAGTATTTT
J: TRBJ1-2; size: many; V: TRBV7-2; D: NA; CDR3: CASSTRTVRNYGYTF; DNA: TGTGCCAGCAGCACCCGGACAGTTCGGAACTATGGCTACACCTTC
J: TRBJ2-7; size: NA; V: TRBV6-4; D: TRBD2; CDR3: CASSSSGIYNEQYF; DNA: TGTGCCAGCAGCTCTAGCGGAATCTACAATGAGCAGTACTTC
J: TRBJ2-7; size: few; V: TRBV25-1; D: NA; CDR3: CASSDTGPRRGNEQYF; DNA: TGTGCCAGCAGTGACACGGGGCCCCGGAGGGGAAACGAGCAGTACTTC
J: TRBJ2-5; size: NA; V: TRBV7-2; D: NA; CDR3: CASRRDRGPQETQYF; DNA: TGTGCCAGCAGGCGAGACCGGGGTCCCCAAGAGACCCAGTACTTC
J: TRBJ2-7; size: few; V: TRBV7-9; D: NA; CDR3: CASSGPTGSYEQYF; DNA: TGTGCCAGCAGCGGACCTACAGGTTCCTACGAGCAGTACTTC
J: TRBJ1-2; size: NA; V: TRBV20-1; D: NA; CDR3: CSATAETGQTYGYTF; DNA: TGCAGTGCTACGGCGGAAACAGGGCAAACCTATGGCTACACCTTC
J: TRBJ2-3; size: NA; V: TRBV7-3; D: NA; CDR3: CASSMGSGGGTDTQYF; DNA: TGTGCCAGCAGCATGGGGTCAGGGGGGGGCACAGATACGCAGTATTTT
J: TRBJ2-7; size: many; V: TRBV15; D: NA; CDR3: CATSRGPDISGEQYF; DNA: TGTGCCACCAGCAGAGGACCGGACATCTCTGGGGAGCAGTACTTC
J: TRBJ1-6; size: NA; V: TRBV27; D: TRBD1; CDR3: CASAGQGESSPLHF; DNA: TGTGCCAGCGCCGGGCAGGGGGAAAGTTCACCCCTCCACTTT
J: TRBJ2-7; size: NA; V: TRBV20-1; D: TRBD1; CDR3: CSARGEFGQGVSYGQYF; DNA: TGCAGTGCTAGAGGGGAGTTCGGGCAGGGGGTGTCCTACGGGCAGTACTTC
J: TRBJ2-7; size: many; V: TRBV4-1; D: NA; CDR3: CASSQEGSQFVYEQYF; DNA: TGCGCCAGCAGCCAAGAGGGGAGTCAATTCGTCTACGAGCAGTACTTC
J: TRBJ2-5; size: NA; V: TRBV6-5; D: NA; CDR3: CASSYTLGSEGWLETQYF; DNA: TGTGCCAGCAGTTATACTTTGGGTTCCGAGGGGTGGCTCGAGACCCAGTACTTC
J: TRBJ1-2; size: once; V: TRBV6-2/TRBV6-3; D: NA; CDR3: CASSYPGVYGYTF; DNA: TGTGCCAGCAGTTACCCCGGAGTCTATGGCTACACCTTC
J: TRBJ2-7; size: NA; V: TRBV4-1; D: TRBD2; CDR3: CASSQDLGEGLYEQYF; DNA: TGCGCCAGCAGCCAAGATCTGGGGGAGGGCCTCTACGAGCAGTACTTC
J: TRBJ2-5; size: once; V: TRBV5-1; D: NA; CDR3: CASSDTGFGETQYF; DNA: TGCGCCAGCAGCGACACAGGGTTCGGAGAGACCCAGTACTTC
J: TRBJ1-2; size: many; V: TRBV29-1; D: NA; CDR3: CSVGVAGYTF; DNA: TGCAGCGTTGGTGTGGCTGGCTACACCTTC
J: TRBJ2-1; size: NA; V: TRBV27; D: NA; CDR3: CASSPLGSSSYNEQFF; DNA: TGTGCCAGCAGTCCCCTAGGGAGTAGCTCCTACAATGAGCAGTTCTTC
J: TRBJ1-2; size: NA; V: TRBV12-3/TRBV12-4; D: NA; CDR3: CASSLHGINYGYTF; DNA: TGTGCCAGCAGCCTGCACGGGATCAACTATGGCTACACCTTC
J: TRBJ2-3; size: NA; V: TRBV19; D: TRBD2; CDR3: CASSIDGALAGGADTQYF; DNA: TGTGCCAGTAGTATAGACGGCGCTCTAGCGGGAGGGGCAGATACGCAGTATTTT